This TCR beta chain was sequenced for a study of T cells in Graves' hyperthyroidism and ophthalmopathy (dated by TCRdb to about 2019). A note on the overall study: Peripheral blood samples were taken at initial diagnosis, before any treatment was given. Whether ophthalmopathy could be predicted prospectively was tested in an independent validation cohort made up of fewer than 20 hyperthyroidism patients plus 17 patients who later progressed to ophthalmopathy. For training and testing, the 100 patients in the discovery cohort were randomly divided in a 7:3 ratio. To identify distinguishing TCR V-J signatures, a discovery cohort of about 100 patients was used, comprising 43 with Graves' ophthalmopathy and some 60 with stable Graves' hyperthyroidism. Thyroid tissue and blood T-cell repertoires from more than 5 Graves' hyperthyroidism patients were also compared in the study. The paper describes TCR Vbeta CDR3 sequencing of around 140 peripheral blood samples, made up of 43 ophthalmopathy patients, roughly 75 hyperthyroidism patients and 17 progressor patients. Following sampling, methimazole starting at 30 mg daily was given to hyperthyroidism patients, and high-dose intravenous methylprednisolone was given to ophthalmopathy patients.

Paper-wide results and their limitations: In validation, the model predicted progression to ophthalmopathy a median of roughly six months before onset, with approximately 71% sensitivity and 72.22% specificity. In cross-validation, a model built on a 13 V-J signature told ophthalmopathy apart from stable hyperthyroidism with approximately 91% sensitivity and 81% to 82% specificity, and in testing the same model reached 80%/75%. Sample size was not statistically predetermined, and investigators were not blinded to group allocation. Most expanded thyroid clonotypes (frequency above 0.001) were also detected in blood, a finding suggesting that blood repertoires may reflect thyroid immune responses.

A note on this clonotype: Its antigen has not been determined. No base quality information exists; no much larger clone differs at one position.

Inclusive of the bounding cysteine and phenylalanine, the CDR3 is 15 residues long. The DNA shown is the 45-base CDR3, in frame from base 1. The V and J ends are trimmed by 1 base and 2 bases, leaving 10 bases between them. The CDR1 and CDR2 encoded by the germline V gene are SGHTA and FQGTGA. Stable Graves' hyperthyroidism was defined as no progression to ophthalmopathy during 18 months of follow-up. Hyperthyroidism patients were newly diagnosed, had a disease duration of under 2 months, and were aged 18 to 65 years. Exclusion was applied to patients with uncontrolled infections, other autoimmune diseases, pregnancy or lactation. Clinical symptoms, serum thyroxine and TRAb, thyroid ultrasound, and orbital computed tomography formed the basis for the diagnoses. PBMCs were isolated from 7.5 to 10 ml of fresh peripheral blood by Ficoll-Paque density gradient centrifugation. Total RNA was extracted with Trizol reagent, and quality was checked on an Agilent 2100 Bioanalyzer.

TCR beta CDR3 regions were amplified from RNA transcripts. The first round of RT-PCR for the TCR CDR3 was performed with the HTBI primer set and the Qiagen OneStep RT-PCR kit. Libraries were constructed in a second round of multiplex PCR, after which size selection and purification were carried out. Libraries were sequenced paired-end with 100 bp reads on an Illumina HiSeq2000. The source study handled its data this way. Raw data were processed with SOAPnuke, discarding reads with adapters, uncalled bases, mean Phred below 15, or no exact constant-primer or identifier match. High-quality paired reads were merged using COPE v1.2.5, and each unique nucleotide sequence was defined as a clonotype. Clonotypes were aligned to IMGT TRBV, TRBD and TRBJ reference segments using MiTCR v1.1. Only V-J combinations with frequency above 0.0001, covering roughly 99% of repertoires, were analysed. A TCS score was defined as the ratio of F50 (clonal expansion) to E x V (chaos), with BLOSUM62-based TCRdist applied between CDR3 peptides within each V-J. Welch's t-statistics and random forest reduced around 510 V-J features to 13, which were used in a naive Bayes classifier (R e1071). The raw public data were reprocessed by TCRdb itself: fastp quality trimming at Q25, MiXCR clonotype calling, in-frame beta chains only. Rows with a matching CDR3 protein are joined into one entry that keeps the most common DNA and genes. In this record, the V and J calls reflect TCRdb's handling and not the investigators' own analysis. The sample profile shows about 560,000 distinct CDR3 sequences; approximately 16% of them were found once. The ten largest make up 15% to 20% of the sample.

The receptor's source is a woman between 18 and 30 years old with Graves' hyperthyroidism. Source material: blood. The rearranged chain carries TRBV7-3 and TRBJ2-3; the D segment could be TRBD2, given 6 matching bases. The CDR3 has the sequence CASSLSGALTDTQYF. In nucleotides, the sequence is TGTGCCAGCAGCTTAAGCGGGGCGCTCACAGATACGCAGTATTTT.